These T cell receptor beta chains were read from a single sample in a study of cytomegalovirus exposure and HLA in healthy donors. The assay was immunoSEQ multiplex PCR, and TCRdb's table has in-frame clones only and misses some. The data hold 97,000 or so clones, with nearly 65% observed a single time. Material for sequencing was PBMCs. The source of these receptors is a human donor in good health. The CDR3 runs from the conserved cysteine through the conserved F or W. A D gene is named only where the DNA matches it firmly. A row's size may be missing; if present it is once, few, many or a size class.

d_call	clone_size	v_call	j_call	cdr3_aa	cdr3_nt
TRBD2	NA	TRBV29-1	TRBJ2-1	CSVWTSGSPNNEQFF	TGCAGCGTTTGGACTAGCGGGTCCCCTAACAATGAGCAGTTCTTC
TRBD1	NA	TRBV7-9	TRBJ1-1	CASSLRDRATAFF	TGTGCCAGCAGCCTCAGGGACAGGGCGACAGCTTTCTTT
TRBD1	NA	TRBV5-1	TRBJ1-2	CASRTGGGRASNGYTF	TGCGCCAGCAGGACAGGGGGCGGAAGAGCGAGTAATGGCTACACCTTC
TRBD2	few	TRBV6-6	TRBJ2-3	CASTGTSFTDTQYF	TGTGCCAGCACCGGGACTAGCTTCACAGATACGCAGTATTTT
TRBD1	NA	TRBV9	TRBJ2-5	CASSVDPGQGVRETQYF	TGTGCCAGCAGCGTAGACCCAGGACAGGGGGTGCGAGAGACCCAGTACTTC
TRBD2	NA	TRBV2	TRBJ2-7	CASREPGLAGEQYF	TGTGCCAGCAGGGAACCGGGACTAGCCGGCGAGCAGTACTTC
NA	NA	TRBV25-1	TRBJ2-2	CASSEGASDTGELFF	TGTGCCAGCAGTGAGGGAGCTAGCGACACCGGGGAGCTGTTTTTT
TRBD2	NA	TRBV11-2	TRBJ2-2	CASSLVSGTGELFF	TGTGCCAGCAGCTTAGTTAGCGGGACCGGGGAGCTGTTTTTT
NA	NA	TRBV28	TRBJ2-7	CASSIQREQYF	TGTGCCAGCAGTATCCAGCGGGAGCAGTACTTC
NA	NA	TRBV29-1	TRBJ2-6	CSVGLGGSGANVLTF	TGCAGCGTTGGGCTAGGGGGATCTGGGGCCAACGTCCTGACTTTC
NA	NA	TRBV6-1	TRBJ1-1	CASTLGPGRYTEAFF	TGTGCCAGCACCCTCGGGCCGGGGAGGTACACTGAAGCTTTCTTT
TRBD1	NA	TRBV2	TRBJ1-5	CASSEERGLNQPQHF	TGTGCCAGCAGTGAAGAGAGGGGGCTCAATCAGCCCCAGCATTTT
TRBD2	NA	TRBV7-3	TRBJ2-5	CASSLGTSAQETQYF	TGTGCCAGCAGCTTAGGAACTAGCGCCCAAGAGACCCAGTACTTC
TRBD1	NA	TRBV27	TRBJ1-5	CASSSPGGGNQPQHF	TGTGCCAGCAGTTCCCCAGGGGGTGGCAATCAGCCCCAGCATTTT
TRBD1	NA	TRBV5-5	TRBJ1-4	CASRAGQGAEKLFF	TGTGCCAGCAGGGCGGGACAGGGAGCGGAAAAACTGTTTTTT
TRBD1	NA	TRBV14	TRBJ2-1	CASSPRDSYEQFF	TGTGCCAGCAGCCCTAGGGACAGCTATGAGCAGTTCTTC
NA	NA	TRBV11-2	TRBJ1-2	CASSGGQPGYTF	TGTGCCAGCAGCGGAGGACAGCCAGGCTACACCTTC
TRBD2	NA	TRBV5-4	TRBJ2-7	CASRPHLAASSYEQYF	TGTGCCAGCAGACCTCATCTAGCGGCAAGCTCCTACGAGCAGTACTTC
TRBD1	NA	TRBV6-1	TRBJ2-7	CASTYRGTEQYF	TGTGCCAGCACTTACAGGGGTACCGAGCAGTACTTC
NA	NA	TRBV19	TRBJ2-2	CASNRAGELFF	TGTGCCAGTAACAGGGCCGGGGAGCTGTTTTTT
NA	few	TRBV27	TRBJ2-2	CASSLGVVNTGELFF	TGTGCCAGCAGTTTGGGCGTCGTAAACACCGGGGAGCTGTTTTTT
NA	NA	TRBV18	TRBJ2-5	CASSPSLQETQYF	TGTGCCAGCTCACCTTCCCTCCAAGAGACCCAGTACTTC
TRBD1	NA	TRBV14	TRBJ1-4	CASSQGWGQGEKLFF	TGTGCCAGCAGCCAGGGATGGGGACAGGGGGAAAAACTGTTTTTT
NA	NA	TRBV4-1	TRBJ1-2	CASSQDSGGHGYTF	TGCGCCAGCAGCCAAGATAGCGGGGGTCATGGCTACACCTTC
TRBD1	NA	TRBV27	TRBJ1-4	CASRQGANEKLFF	TGTGCCAGCAGACAGGGGGCGAATGAAAAACTGTTTTTT
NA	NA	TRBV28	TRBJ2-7	CASSRFGMSYEQYF	TGTGCCAGCAGCCGCTTCGGGATGAGCTACGAGCAGTACTTC
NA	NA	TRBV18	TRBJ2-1	CASSWSGLPGAQADEQFF	TGTGCCAGCTCCTGGTCAGGGCTTCCGGGAGCCCAAGCGGATGAGCAGTTCTTC
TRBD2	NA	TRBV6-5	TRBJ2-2	CASSYRTSGNTGELFF	TGTGCCAGCAGTTACCGGACTAGCGGCAACACCGGGGAGCTGTTTTTT
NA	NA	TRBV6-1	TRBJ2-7	CASSEASSYEQYF	TGTGCCAGCAGTGAAGCCTCCAGCTACGAGCAGTACTTC
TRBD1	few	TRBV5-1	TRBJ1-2	CASSPGTGRDGYTF	TGCGCCAGCAGCCCGGGGACAGGCCGTGATGGCTACACCTTC
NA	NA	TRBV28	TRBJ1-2	CASTEYNYGYTF	TGTGCCAGCACGGAGTATAACTATGGCTACACCTTC
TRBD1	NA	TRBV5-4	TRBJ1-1	CASSLRGTGTVNTEAFF	TGTGCCAGCAGCTTGAGGGGGACAGGCACAGTCAACACTGAAGCTTTCTTT
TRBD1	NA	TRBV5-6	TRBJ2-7	CASSPDRATYEQYF	TGTGCCAGCAGCCCCGACAGGGCAACCTACGAGCAGTACTTC
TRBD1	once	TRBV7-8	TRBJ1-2	CASSPRDRAAYGYTF	TGTGCCAGCAGCCCAAGGGACAGGGCGGCCTATGGCTACACCTTC
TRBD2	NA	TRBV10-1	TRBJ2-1	CASTDSAGVLNEQFF	TGCGCCAGCACGGACTCAGCGGGAGTATTAAATGAGCAGTTCTTC
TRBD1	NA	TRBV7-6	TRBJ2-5	CASSHRRGQGGETQYF	TGTGCCAGCAGCCACAGAAGGGGACAGGGTGGGGAGACCCAGTACTTC
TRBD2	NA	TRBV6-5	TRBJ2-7	CASSYGYSGSYEQYF	TGTGCCAGCAGTTACGGGTACAGCGGGAGTTACGAGCAGTACTTC
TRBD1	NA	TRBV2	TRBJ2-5	CASTEPGTEKETQYF	TGTGCCAGCACCGAACCTGGGACAGAAAAAGAGACCCAGTACTTC
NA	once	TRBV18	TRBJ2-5	CASSPGFTETQYF	TGTGCCAGCTCACCCGGGTTTACGGAGACCCAGTACTTC
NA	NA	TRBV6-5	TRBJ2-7	CASSYSQANHEQYF	TGTGCCAGCAGTTACTCGCAGGCTAACCACGAGCAGTACTTC
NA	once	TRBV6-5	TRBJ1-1	CASSDAFRGNTEAFF	TGTGCCAGCAGCGACGCTTTCAGGGGGAACACTGAAGCTTTCTTT
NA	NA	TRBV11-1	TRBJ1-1	CASSLVGLMNTEAFF	TGTGCCAGCAGCTTAGTCGGACTTATGAACACTGAAGCTTTCTTT
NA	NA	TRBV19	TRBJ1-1	CASSINPGWTEAFF	TGTGCCAGTAGTATTAACCCCGGGTGGACTGAAGCTTTCTTT
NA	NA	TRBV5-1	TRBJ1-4	CASSLTTTNEKLFF	TGCGCCAGCAGCTTGACAACAACTAATGAAAAACTGTTTTTT
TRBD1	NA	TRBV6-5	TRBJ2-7	CASSYRDSNSYEQYF	TGTGCCAGCAGCTACCGGGACAGCAACTCCTACGAGCAGTACTTC
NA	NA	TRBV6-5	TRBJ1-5	CASSPGTLNQPQHF	TGTGCCAGCAGCCCCGGGACACTAAATCAGCCCCAGCATTTT
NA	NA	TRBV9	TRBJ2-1	CASSVRQWGNEQFF	TGTGCCAGCAGCGTGAGACAGTGGGGAAATGAGCAGTTCTTC
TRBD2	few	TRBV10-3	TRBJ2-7	CAISDPGLAGNSYEQYF	TGTGCCATCAGTGACCCGGGACTAGCGGGAAATTCCTACGAGCAGTACTTC